This T cell receptor (beta chain) was sequenced for a study of blood T cell repertoires in COVID-19. As for the study in general: T cells, B-cell-depleted T cells, or PBMCs provided the cDNA or gDNA that served as material.

V was clipped by 1 base and J by 6 bases; unmatched bases: 7. The germline gives CDR1 SGHNT, CDR2 YYREEE (reference sequence). This CDR3 has 15 residues. The sample holds one count of this clone. Authors' methods: Nucleated cell number was recorded as an estimate derived from reference gene primer amplification. The protocol was immunoSEQ multiplex PCR, while the TCRdb copy is restricted to in-frame clones and leaves out a portion. V, J and clone size derive from that table, while D and trimming were established from the DNA sequence. The table includes around 190,000 clones, about four fifths detected once.

The receptor was isolated from a woman aged 40 to 49 with COVID-19, enrolled during active disease. V usage is TRBV5-4 and J usage is TRBJ2-1; TRBD2 matches 7 bases. The sample was peripheral blood. CDR3 residues: CASSLNGRISNEQFF. The CDR3 DNA is TGTGCCAGCAGCTTGAACGGGAGGATCTCCAATGAGCAGTTCTTC.